Here is one TCR beta chain with its context. Its specificity is unknown. This entry is derived from a study of T cells expressing NK-cell markers. Study overall: Investigators obtained TCR beta repertoires from sorted CD3+CD56+NKG2C+, CD3+CD56+NKG2C- and CD3+CD56-NKG2C+ T cells.

Findings and caveats of the study: Of CD8+ T cells, 1.0-7.0% belonged to dominant NKG2C+ clonotypes in roughly 6 donors.

TCRdb re-called the 5' RACE reads and catalogs CDR3 proteins one per entry, DNA excluded. The sample data list a few hundred thousand distinct CDR3 sequences. The specimen sequenced was blood T cells: a sorted CD56 or NKG2C T cell subset, CD4+ or CD8+ T cells, or bulk PBMC T cells (not recorded which). This TCR came from a man aged 18 to 69 in good health.

The CDR3 sequence: CASSQDGSTQYYGYTF. This chain links TRBV3-1 with TRBJ1-2. This CDR3 is 16 amino acids long. Germline CDR1 and CDR2: LGHDT and YNNKEL (reference sequence). The variable domain in full, completed from reference TRBV3-1 and TRBJ1-2, reads DTAVSQTPKYLVTQMGNDKSIKCEQNLGHDTMYWYKQDSKKFLKIMFSYNNKELIINETVPNRFSPKSPDKAHLNLHINSLELGDSAVYFCASSQDGSTQYYGYTFGSGTRLTVV.